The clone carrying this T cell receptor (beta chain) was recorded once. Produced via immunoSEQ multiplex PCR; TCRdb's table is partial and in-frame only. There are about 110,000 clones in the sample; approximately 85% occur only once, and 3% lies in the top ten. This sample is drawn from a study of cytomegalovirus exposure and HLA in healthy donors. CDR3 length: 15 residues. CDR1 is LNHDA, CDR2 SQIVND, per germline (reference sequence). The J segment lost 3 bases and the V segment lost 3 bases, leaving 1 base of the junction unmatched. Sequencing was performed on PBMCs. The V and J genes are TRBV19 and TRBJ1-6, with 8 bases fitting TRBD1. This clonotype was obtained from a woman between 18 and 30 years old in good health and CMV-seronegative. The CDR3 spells CASSMGQVYNSPLHF. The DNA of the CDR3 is TGTGCCAGTAGTATGGGACAGGTCTATAATTCACCCCTCCACTTT.